Following are 16 T cell receptor beta chains from one sample sequenced in a study of T cell changes during pregnancy in multiple sclerosis. The table came from immunoSEQ multiplex PCR; TCRdb's copy has only in-frame clones and leaves some out. Counted here are about 30,000 clones, around 93% occurring once; the ten biggest clones make up 0.43%. The sequences come from CD4+ T cells from peripheral blood mononuclear cells, collected after pregnancy. The receptors come from a female donor with multiple sclerosis, enrolled in a pregnancy study.

This clone was observed once. This sequence joins TRBV27 and TRBJ1-5; D remains unclear. Per the germline V gene, CDR1 is MNHEY and CDR2 is SMNVEV (reference sequence). Trimming took off 1 base at V and 5 bases at J, with 9 bases between the two ends. This CDR3 has 14 residues. In DNA, the CDR3 is TGTGCCAGCAGTTTATTAGGCGGAGATCAGCCCCAGCATTTT. This sequence encodes CASSLLGGDQPQHF.

The rearrangement joins TRBV4-1 to TRBJ1-5, with TRBD1 identical over 10 bases. This CDR3 has 16 residues. Trimming cost V 0 bases and J 7 bases; bases outside gene matches: 6. Germline values: CDR1 MGHRA, CDR2 YSYEKL. Here the CDR3 reads CASSQDDRGRRQPQHF. CDR3 coding DNA: TGCGCCAGCAGCCAAGATGACAGGGGGCGCCGGCAGCCCCAGCATTTT.

The V and J genes are TRBV29-1 and TRBJ2-3; 7 bases line up with TRBD2. Germline V gives CDR1 SQVTM, CDR2 ANQGSEA. V gave up 3 bases and J gave up 0 bases; unmatched junction bases: 3. The CDR3 loop spans 14 amino acids. The chain's CDR3 is CSVEAGASTDTQYF. CDR3 sequence (DNA): TGCAGCGTTGAGGCGGGAGCTAGCACAGATACGCAGTATTTT.

The chain has TRBV2 and TRBJ2-2, with TRBD2 identical over 10 bases. Germline values: CDR1 SNHLY, CDR2 FYNNEI. The V segment lost 2 bases and the J segment 1 base; nucleotides outside the gene matches: 1. The CDR3 runs to 16 residues. The CDR3 bases are TGTGCCAGCAGTGAACTAGCGGGAGTGAACACCGGGGAGCTGTTTTTT. This codes for CASSELAGVNTGELFF.

The genes are TRBV29-1 and TRBJ1-2; 8 bases match TRBD1. CDR3 length equals 13 residues. Germline CDR1 reads SQVTM; CDR2 reads ANQGSEA. V lost 5 bases to trimming and J lost 5 bases; unmatched junction nucleotides: 7. The CDR3 spells CSVRGQGHYGYTF. CDR3 DNA sequence: TGCAGCGTTCGCGGACAGGGACATTATGGCTACACCTTC.

V gene TRBV27 combines with J gene TRBJ2-2; 14 bases align to TRBD2. With V trimmed by 6 bases and J by 2 bases, 11 bases remained unmatched. The CDR3 covers 19 residues. The germline CDR1 and CDR2 sequences are MNHEY and SMNVEV (reference sequence). CDR3 loop: CASRQPGLAGAENTGELFF. In DNA, the CDR3 is TGTGCCAGCAGACAGCCGGGACTAGCGGGGGCAGAAAACACCGGGGAGCTGTTTTTT.

The CDR3 DNA is TGTGCCATCAGTGTAGAGGGAGGCTATGGCTACACCTTC. Encoded protein: CAISVEGGYGYTF. The V call is TRBV10-3, the J call TRBJ1-2, with no clear D. The length of the CDR3 is 13 residues. CDR1 is ENHRY and CDR2 is SYGVKD in the germline V gene. V lost 4 bases, J lost 4 bases, and 10 bases lay in between.

This clone was recorded once. V is TRBV7-9 and J is TRBJ2-7; weak D call: TRBD2 (5 bases). V lost 5 bases, J lost 6 bases, and 8 bases lay in between. CDR1 and CDR2 from the germline V gene are SEHNR and FQNEAQ (reference sequence). The length of the CDR3 is 11 residues. CDR3 residues: CASSESGEQYF. DNA for the CDR3: TGTGCCAGCAGCGAGAGCGGCGAGCAGTACTTC.

The V and J genes are TRBV6-1 and TRBJ2-1; 11 nucleotides line up with TRBD2. Germline CDR1 reads MNHNS; CDR2 reads SASEGT. With 5 bases clipped from V and 3 bases from J, the junction kept 3 bases outside the gene matches. The CDR3 runs to 15 residues. CDR3 in amino acids: CASSTGTSGYNEQFF. The CDR3 nucleotides are TGTGCCAGCAGTACCGGGACTAGCGGCTACAATGAGCAGTTCTTC.

The gene calls are TRBV30 and TRBJ1-1, with D maybe TRBD1 (5 bases). The ends were cut back, 0 bases at V and 8 bases at J, with 7 bases in the middle. There are 11 residues in the CDR3. Germline V lookup: CDR1 GTSNPN, CDR2 SVGIG (reference sequence). CDR3 loop: CAWSVRGEAFF. The CDR3 coding sequence is TGTGCCTGGAGTGTTCGGGGGGAAGCTTTCTTT.

The chain joins TRBV10-3 to TRBJ1-5; 7 nucleotides align to TRBD1. After removal of 10 bases from V and 2 bases from J, the junction contained 5 bases not matched to a gene. The CDR3 is made up of 13 amino acids. Germline assignment: CDR1 ENHRY and CDR2 SYGVKD. The CDR3 loop is CASCTGGNQPQHF. The CDR3 nucleotides read TGTGCCAGCTGCACAGGGGGCAATCAGCCCCAGCATTTT.

The chain is built from TRBV7-2 and TRBJ2-7, with 10 bases that match TRBD2. The length of the CDR3 is 14 residues. V shed 7 bases, J shed 2 bases, and the junction held 5 bases outside the gene matches. The germline V gene has CDR1 SGHTA and CDR2 FQGNSA. CDR3 amino acids: CASTRTSGAYEQYF. In DNA form, the CDR3 reads TGTGCCAGCACCCGGACTAGCGGAGCCTACGAGCAGTACTTC.

The chain employs TRBV5-1 and TRBJ2-5; TRBD2 agrees at 13 bases. The CDR3 totals 17 residues. Germline V gene sequence: CDR1 SGHRS, CDR2 YFSETQ. With 4 bases clipped from V and 2 bases from J, the junction kept 8 bases outside the gene matches. The CDR3 here is CASSDGLAGASQETQYF. The CDR3 nucleotides read TGCGCCAGCAGCGATGGACTAGCGGGAGCATCACAAGAGACCCAGTACTTC.

The chain uses TRBV30 and TRBJ2-2, with 8 bases fitting TRBD2. V dropped 3 bases and J dropped 0; count of bases not matched to a gene: 3. Per germline, CDR1 GTSNPN and CDR2 SVGIG (reference sequence). The CDR3 has 15 amino acids. The CDR3 sequence: CAWRFSGANTGELFF. The CDR3 nucleotides read TGTGCCTGGAGGTTTAGCGGGGCGAACACCGGGGAGCTGTTTTTT.

The chain carries TRBV19 and TRBJ2-1; possibly TRBD2 for D (5 bases). The V and J ends lost 7 bases and 6 bases respectively, with 19 bases between them. CDR1 and CDR2 from the germline V gene are LNHDA and SQIVND (reference sequence). The length of the CDR3 is 15 residues. Here the CDR3 reads CASTPSLVLLNEQFF. CDR3 bases: TGTGCCAGTACCCCATCACTAGTATTGCTCAATGAGCAGTTCTTC.

The chain joins TRBV7-9 to TRBJ1-2; D is ambiguous. In germline, CDR1 is SEHNR, CDR2 FQNEAQ (reference sequence). Trimming cost V 4 bases and J 4 bases, with 10 bases left between them. The CDR3 contains 13 residues. The CDR3 loop reads CASSYFSSYGYTF. The CDR3 bases are TGTGCCAGCAGCTATTTTTCGAGCTATGGCTACACCTTC.